The sample holds many counts of the clone carrying this TCR beta chain. This sample was included in a study of blood T cell repertoires in COVID-19. Study overall: PBMCs, B-cell-depleted T cells, or T cells provided the cDNA or gDNA that made up the material.

Clones were sequenced by immunoSEQ multiplex PCR, and TCRdb holds only the in-frame ones, with some missing. The table includes over 90,000 clones, around 85% detected once. Sequenced material: peripheral blood. The sequence came from a man between 60 and 70 years old with acute or convalescent COVID-19.

CDR3: CASSSYGSADEQFF. In DNA, the CDR3 is TGTGCCAGCAGCTCTTACGGGTCGGCGGATGAGCAGTTCTTC. V gene TRBV7-9 combines with J gene TRBJ2-1; D not certain. The CDR3 sequence is 14 residues long. Germline values: CDR1 SEHNR, CDR2 FQNEAQ (reference sequence). Trimming cost V 4 bases and J 8 bases, with 15 bases left between them.